This is a list of T cell receptor beta chains from one sample in a study of blood T cell repertoires in COVID-19. The table came from immunoSEQ multiplex PCR; TCRdb's copy has only in-frame clones and leaves some out. Among about 50,000 clones, about 81% were seen once, and the ten largest hold around a quarter. Material for sequencing was peripheral blood. These receptors all come from a woman older than 75 with COVID-19, enrolled during active disease. CDR3s include the opening cysteine and the closing phenylalanine or tryptophan. Each record gives: clone size, V gene, D gene, J gene, CDR3 length, CDR3 protein, CDR3 DNA. The D gene is left open where the match is weak. Some rows mark clone size as missing; the rest say once, few, many or name a class of expanded clone.

abundance: once
v_gene: TRBV11-3
d_gene: -
j_gene: TRBJ2-2
len: 13
CDR3aa: CASSATSPGELFF
CDR3nt: TGTGCCAGCAGCGCCACTAGTCCCGGGGAGCTGTTTTTT

abundance: -
v_gene: TRBV18
d_gene: TRBD2
j_gene: TRBJ2-5
len: 16
CDR3aa: CASSPASGRAQETQYF
CDR3nt: TGTGCCAGCTCACCAGCTAGCGGGAGGGCCCAAGAGACCCAGTACTTC

abundance: -
v_gene: TRBV30
d_gene: TRBD1
j_gene: TRBJ2-7
len: 15
CDR3aa: CAWMTRDSLFYEQYF
CDR3nt: TGTGCCTGGATGACACGGGACAGTCTATTTTACGAGCAGTACTTC

abundance: -
v_gene: TRBV28
d_gene: TRBD1
j_gene: TRBJ1-2
len: 14
CDR3aa: CASSPGTVSYGYTF
CDR3nt: TGTGCCAGCAGTCCCGGGACAGTATCCTATGGCTACACCTTC

abundance: -
v_gene: TRBV19
d_gene: -
j_gene: TRBJ1-6
len: 15
CDR3aa: CASSSRDGSNSPLHF
CDR3nt: TGTGCCAGTAGTAGCCGGGACGGGAGTAATTCACCCCTCCACTTT

abundance: -
v_gene: TRBV6-2/TRBV6-3
d_gene: TRBD1
j_gene: TRBJ1-5
len: 15
CDR3aa: CASSYRGQGDQPQHF
CDR3nt: TGTGCCAGCAGTTACAGGGGGCAAGGTGATCAGCCCCAGCATTTT

abundance: -
v_gene: TRBV2
d_gene: TRBD1
j_gene: TRBJ1-1
len: 14
CDR3aa: CASSKQGAGTEAFF
CDR3nt: TGTGCCAGCAGCAAACAGGGGGCTGGCACTGAAGCTTTCTTT

abundance: once
v_gene: TRBV19
d_gene: TRBD1
j_gene: TRBJ1-2
len: 14
CDR3aa: CASSIEQGARGYTF
CDR3nt: TGTGCCAGTAGTATAGAGCAGGGGGCGCGAGGCTACACCTTC

abundance: -
v_gene: TRBV30
d_gene: -
j_gene: TRBJ2-6
len: 15
CDR3aa: CAWSRQFSGANVLTF
CDR3nt: TGTGCCTGGAGCCGACAGTTCTCTGGGGCCAACGTCCTGACTTTC

abundance: -
v_gene: TRBV18
d_gene: TRBD2
j_gene: TRBJ2-1
len: 14
CDR3aa: CASSPPINSGEQFF
CDR3nt: TGTGCCAGCTCACCACCTATTAATAGCGGGGAGCAGTTCTTC

abundance: -
v_gene: TRBV9
d_gene: TRBD2
j_gene: TRBJ2-1
len: 16
CDR3aa: CASSATGTSGNNEQFF
CDR3nt: TGTGCCAGCAGCGCAACCGGGACTAGCGGAAACAATGAGCAGTTCTTC

abundance: -
v_gene: TRBV5-1
d_gene: -
j_gene: TRBJ1-2
len: 15
CDR3aa: CASSLVPDRNYGYTF
CDR3nt: TGCGCCAGCAGCTTGGTCCCCGACAGGAACTATGGCTACACCTTC

abundance: -
v_gene: TRBV5-1
d_gene: TRBD1
j_gene: TRBJ2-5
len: 14
CDR3aa: CASSRTGGLETQYF
CDR3nt: TGCGCCAGCAGCAGGACAGGGGGTTTGGAGACCCAGTACTTC

abundance: -
v_gene: TRBV7-2
d_gene: -
j_gene: TRBJ1-6
len: 15
CDR3aa: CASSLSPGTNSPLHF
CDR3nt: TGTGCCAGCAGCTTAAGTCCAGGAACCAATTCACCCCTCCACTTT

abundance: -
v_gene: TRBV7-9
d_gene: -
j_gene: TRBJ1-5
len: 13
CDR3aa: CASTLYSNQPQHF
CDR3nt: TGTGCCAGCACCCTTTATAGCAATCAGCCCCAGCATTTT

abundance: -
v_gene: TRBV24-1
d_gene: TRBD2
j_gene: TRBJ2-1
len: 13
CDR3aa: CATSGVAGNEQFF
CDR3nt: TGTGCCACCTCCGGGGTAGCGGGGAATGAGCAGTTCTTC

abundance: -
v_gene: TRBV7-9
d_gene: -
j_gene: TRBJ1-4
len: 15
CDR3aa: CASSLQGSTNEKLFF
CDR3nt: TGTGCCAGCAGCTTGCAGGGTAGTACTAATGAAAAACTGTTTTTT

abundance: -
v_gene: TRBV14
d_gene: -
j_gene: TRBJ1-2
len: 18
CDR3aa: CASSQGAHQGTLVYGYTF
CDR3nt: TGTGCCAGCAGCCAAGGGGCCCATCAGGGGACCCTCGTCTATGGCTACACCTTC

abundance: -
v_gene: TRBV15
d_gene: TRBD1
j_gene: TRBJ1-1
len: 15
CDR3aa: CATSRGTGGRNEAFF
CDR3nt: TGTGCCACCAGCAGGGGTACAGGGGGCAGGAATGAAGCTTTCTTT

abundance: -
v_gene: TRBV28
d_gene: TRBD1
j_gene: TRBJ2-7
len: 14
CDR3aa: CASSLGTGGHEQYF
CDR3nt: TGTGCCAGCAGTTTAGGGACAGGGGGCCACGAGCAGTACTTC

abundance: many
v_gene: TRBV5-6
d_gene: TRBD1
j_gene: TRBJ2-1
len: 15
CDR3aa: CASSVEGQGRDEQFF
CDR3nt: TGTGCCAGCAGCGTAGAGGGACAGGGTCGAGATGAGCAGTTCTTC

abundance: once
v_gene: TRBV15
d_gene: -
j_gene: TRBJ1-3
len: 14
CDR3aa: CATSRDPFGNTIYF
CDR3nt: TGTGCCACCAGCAGAGATCCCTTTGGAAACACCATATATTTT

abundance: -
v_gene: TRBV5-6
d_gene: -
j_gene: TRBJ1-3
len: 14
CDR3aa: CASRRTGTGNTIYF
CDR3nt: TGTGCCAGCAGGCGTACAGGGACAGGAAACACCATATATTTT

abundance: -
v_gene: TRBV6-1
d_gene: -
j_gene: TRBJ2-1
len: 12
CDR3aa: CASSDGSGEQFF
CDR3nt: TGTGCCAGCAGTGACGGAAGCGGTGAGCAGTTCTTC

abundance: -
v_gene: TRBV25-1
d_gene: TRBD1
j_gene: TRBJ1-2
len: 15
CDR3aa: CASSGGFSGGWGYTF
CDR3nt: TGTGCCAGCAGTGGAGGGTTTTCAGGGGGTTGGGGCTACACCTTC

abundance: few
v_gene: TRBV30
d_gene: -
j_gene: TRBJ1-6
len: 12
CDR3aa: CAWNSLNSPLHF
CDR3nt: TGTGCCTGGAATTCGCTAAATTCACCCCTCCACTTT

abundance: -
v_gene: TRBV5-1
d_gene: -
j_gene: TRBJ2-1
len: 15
CDR3aa: CASLPGVNSYNEQFF
CDR3nt: TGCGCCAGTCTCCCGGGTGTAAACTCCTACAATGAGCAGTTCTTC

abundance: -
v_gene: TRBV6-5
d_gene: -
j_gene: TRBJ2-7
len: 13
CDR3aa: CASSPGYTYEQYF
CDR3nt: TGTGCCAGCAGCCCCGGTTATACCTACGAGCAGTACTTC

abundance: -
v_gene: TRBV7-6
d_gene: TRBD2
j_gene: TRBJ2-1
len: 17
CDR3aa: CASSSGLAGVSYNEQFF
CDR3nt: TGTGCCAGCAGCTCGGGACTAGCGGGAGTTTCCTACAATGAGCAGTTCTTC

abundance: -
v_gene: TRBV11-2
d_gene: -
j_gene: TRBJ2-1
len: 16
CDR3aa: CASSPFGSGAYNEQFF
CDR3nt: TGTGCCAGCAGCCCTTTTGGTAGCGGAGCATACAATGAGCAGTTCTTC

abundance: few
v_gene: TRBV7-2
d_gene: TRBD2
j_gene: TRBJ2-7
len: 15
CDR3aa: CASSAGLAESYEQYF
CDR3nt: TGTGCCAGCAGCGCCGGACTAGCGGAGTCCTACGAGCAGTACTTC

abundance: few
v_gene: TRBV18
d_gene: TRBD1
j_gene: TRBJ1-6
len: 16
CDR3aa: CASSVDRSSSNSPLHF
CDR3nt: TGTGCCAGCTCAGTGGACAGGTCGTCGAGCAATTCACCCCTCCACTTT

abundance: -
v_gene: TRBV7-8
d_gene: TRBD1
j_gene: TRBJ2-3
len: 14
CDR3aa: CASSSRQGRDTQYF
CDR3nt: TGTGCCAGCAGCTCACGACAGGGGAGAGATACGCAGTATTTT

abundance: -
v_gene: TRBV19
d_gene: -
j_gene: TRBJ2-2
len: 13
CDR3aa: CASSIPLSGELFF
CDR3nt: TGTGCCAGTAGTATACCCCTTTCCGGGGAGCTGTTTTTT

abundance: -
v_gene: TRBV14
d_gene: -
j_gene: TRBJ1-3
len: 15
CDR3aa: CASSPFNGVGNTIYF
CDR3nt: TGTGCCAGCAGCCCGTTTAACGGGGTTGGAAACACCATATATTTT

abundance: -
v_gene: TRBV24-1
d_gene: -
j_gene: TRBJ1-2
len: 14
CDR3aa: CATSDTVLGRGYTF
CDR3nt: TGTGCCACCAGTGATACCGTACTAGGACGTGGCTACACCTTC

abundance: -
v_gene: TRBV3-1/TRBV3-2
d_gene: TRBD1
j_gene: TRBJ1-1
len: 17
CDR3aa: CASSQDLTGLPNTEAFF
CDR3nt: TGTGCCAGCAGCCAAGATCTGACAGGGCTTCCGAACACTGAAGCTTTCTTT

abundance: -
v_gene: TRBV19
d_gene: -
j_gene: TRBJ2-7
len: 14
CDR3aa: CASSNPQGSYEQYF
CDR3nt: TGTGCCAGTAGTAACCCGCAGGGTTCTTACGAGCAGTACTTC

abundance: once
v_gene: TRBV19
d_gene: -
j_gene: TRBJ1-1
len: 15
CDR3aa: CASSSSSGGNTEAFF
CDR3nt: TGTGCCAGTAGTTCCTCAAGTGGCGGGAACACTGAAGCTTTCTTT

abundance: -
v_gene: TRBV6-5
d_gene: TRBD2
j_gene: TRBJ2-7
len: 15
CDR3aa: CASRGQGGSMYEQYF
CDR3nt: TGTGCCAGCAGGGGCCAGGGCGGGAGTATGTACGAGCAGTACTTC

abundance: -
v_gene: TRBV19
d_gene: TRBD2
j_gene: TRBJ2-1
len: 15
CDR3aa: CASSIGSGSSNEQFF
CDR3nt: TGTGCCAGTAGTATAGGTAGCGGGAGCTCTAATGAGCAGTTCTTC

abundance: -
v_gene: TRBV29-1
d_gene: -
j_gene: TRBJ2-4
len: 12
CDR3aa: CSVVRPGDIQYF
CDR3nt: TGCAGCGTTGTTAGACCGGGGGACATTCAGTACTTC